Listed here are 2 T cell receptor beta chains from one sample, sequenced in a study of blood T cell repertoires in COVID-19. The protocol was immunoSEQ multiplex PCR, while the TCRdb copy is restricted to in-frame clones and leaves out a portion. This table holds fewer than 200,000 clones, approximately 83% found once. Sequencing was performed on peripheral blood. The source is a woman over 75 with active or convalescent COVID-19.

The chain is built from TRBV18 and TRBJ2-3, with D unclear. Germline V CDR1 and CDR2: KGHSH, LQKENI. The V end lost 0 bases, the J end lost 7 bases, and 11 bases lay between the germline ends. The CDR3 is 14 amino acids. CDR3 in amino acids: CASSPPLGPNTQYF. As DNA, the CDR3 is TGTGCCAGCTCACCACCGCTAGGTCCCAATACGCAGTATTTT.

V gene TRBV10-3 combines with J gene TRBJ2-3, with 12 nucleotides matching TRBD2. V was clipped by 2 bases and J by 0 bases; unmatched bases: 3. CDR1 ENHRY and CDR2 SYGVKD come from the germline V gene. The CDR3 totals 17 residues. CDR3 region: CAISETSGGTSTDTQYF. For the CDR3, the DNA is TGTGCCATCAGTGAGACTAGCGGGGGGACCAGCACAGATACGCAGTATTTT.